This T cell receptor (beta chain) was obtained from a study of early T cells in non-severe SARS-CoV-2 infection. Study-wide background: Sequencing targeted bulk RNA from unsorted whole blood, leaving chains unpaired.

Unique molecular identifiers were attached to individual cDNA molecules. TCRdb fed the 5' RACE reads into MiXCR, producing one record per CDR3 protein. Of 50,000 to 65,000 distinct CDR3 sequences listed, approximately 10% were seen once; the top ten hold 4.2%. As for this clonotype: Its antigen is not known. A single base separates this from a much larger clone, so it may be a read error. No conserved phenylalanine or tryptophan ends this CDR3, so it is likely a read error.

Findings of the study overall: Sequences matched to VDJdb favored anti-spike CD8 responses, while private and CD4 specificities were missed.

The germline V gene encodes CDR1 SNHLY and CDR2 FYNNEI. With 0 bases removed from V and 3 bases from J, the gap between germline ends came to 9 bases. The CDR3 covers 15 residues. The source material was whole blood. This sequence joins TRBV2 and TRBJ2-1; D is possibly TRBD2 (6 bases). The TCR sequence derives from an adult who was a healthcare worker with PCR-confirmed SARS-CoV-2 infection or an uninfected control (not recorded which). This CDR3 reads CASSEAGGFYNEQFS. The CDR3 DNA is TGTGCCAGCAGTGAAGCGGGGGGATTCTACAATGAGCAGTTCTCC.